These T cell receptor beta chains were read from a single sample in a study of T cell changes during pregnancy in multiple sclerosis. Some clones are missing from TCRdb's copy, which holds only in-frame ones; the method was immunoSEQ multiplex PCR. Here the sample spans around 73,000 clones, approximately 92% being singletons. Sequenced here: peripheral blood, sampled in the third trimester of pregnancy. Receptor source: a female donor in good health, enrolled as a control in a pregnancy study. The CDR3 runs from the conserved cysteine through the conserved F or W. A D gene is named only where the DNA matches it firmly. The size of a clone is reported for some rows only, either as once, few or many, or as a class for expanded clones.

TRBJ2-7 | . | TRBD2 | TRBV7-3 | CASSLTAGGYEQYF | TGTGCCAGCAGCTTAACAGCGGGAGGTTACGAGCAGTACTTC
TRBJ2-7 | . | TRBD1 | TRBV10-3 | CATGTGSPYEQYF | TGTGCCACCGGGACAGGGTCCCCCTACGAGCAGTACTTC
TRBJ2-3 | . | TRBD2 | TRBV14 | CASSQTSGYSTDTQYF | TGTGCCAGCAGCCAGACTAGCGGGTACAGCACAGATACGCAGTATTTT
TRBJ2-7 | . | . | TRBV15 | CATSDSPPFHEQYF | TGTGCCACCAGCGACAGTCCCCCTTTCCACGAGCAGTACTTC
TRBJ2-1 | . | . | TRBV4-2 | CASSQISSLASQFF | TGTGCCAGCAGCCAAATAAGTTCACTAGCCTCGCAGTTCTTC
TRBJ1-1 | . | . | TRBV6-6 | CASSYEVGGRTEAFF | TGTGCCAGCAGTTACGAGGTCGGGGGTAGGACTGAAGCTTTCTTT
TRBJ2-3 | . | . | TRBV25-1 | CASSSLEAGDTQYF | TGTGCCAGCAGCTCCCTGGAGGCGGGAGATACGCAGTATTTT
TRBJ2-5 | . | . | TRBV5-6 | CASSFGASETQYF | TGTGCCAGCAGTTTTGGGGCATCAGAGACCCAGTACTTC
TRBJ2-7 | . | TRBD1 | TRBV2 | CASRGTGREQYF | TGTGCCAGCAGGGGGACAGGGAGAGAGCAGTACTTC
TRBJ2-7 | . | TRBD1 | TRBV6-4 | CASSAHRGRVRVDYEQYF | TGTGCCAGCAGTGCCCACAGGGGGCGCGTACGGGTAGACTACGAGCAGTACTTC
TRBJ1-1 | . | . | TRBV7-8 | CASSAQGHSYNTEAFF | TGTGCCAGCAGCGCACAGGGACATAGCTATAACACTGAAGCTTTCTTT
TRBJ2-7 | . | TRBD2 | TRBV29-1 | CSVERASGRSEQYF | TGCAGCGTTGAACGAGCTAGCGGGAGGAGCGAGCAGTACTTC
TRBJ2-7 | . | TRBD2 | TRBV10-3 | CAISESVSGRAGEQYF | TGTGCCATCAGTGAGTCGGTTAGCGGGAGAGCTGGCGAGCAGTACTTC
TRBJ2-3 | . | . | TRBV5-1 | CASSSPGSTDTQYF | TGCGCCAGCAGCTCCCCCGGGAGCACAGATACGCAGTATTTT
TRBJ1-5 | . | . | TRBV28 | CASSPDKKPQHF | TGTGCCAGCAGCCCGGACAAGAAGCCCCAGCATTTT
TRBJ1-1 | . | . | TRBV28 | CASSFVQGGTEAFF | TGTGCCAGCAGTTTTGTCCAGGGCGGCACTGAAGCTTTCTTT
TRBJ2-5 | . | . | TRBV18 | CASSPEARETQYF | TGTGCCAGCTCACCAGAAGCGAGGGAGACCCAGTACTTC
TRBJ2-3 | once | . | TRBV6-6 | CASRLKGGTDTQYF | TGTGCCAGCAGGCTAAAGGGGGGCACAGATACGCAGTATTTT
TRBJ1-5 | . | . | TRBV19 | CASSMGRVSNQPQHF | TGTGCCAGTAGTATGGGCAGGGTGAGCAATCAGCCCCAGCATTTT
TRBJ2-7 | . | TRBD2 | TRBV19 | CASRTSGTSGSNEQYF | TGTGCCAGTAGGACGTCCGGGACTAGCGGGAGCAACGAGCAGTACTTC
TRBJ2-5 | . | TRBD2 | TRBV7-2 | CASSSSGGETQYF | TGTGCCAGCAGCTCGTCGGGAGGAGAGACCCAGTACTTC
TRBJ1-3 | . | . | TRBV6-4 | CASSEEGFSGNTIYF | TGTGCCAGCAGTGAAGAGGGTTTTTCTGGAAACACCATATATTTT
TRBJ2-1 | . | . | TRBV5-1 | CASSLPPNEQFF | TGCGCCAGCAGCCTCCCCCCCAATGAGCAGTTCTTC
TRBJ2-1 | . | . | TRBV13 | CASRPTTPGLEYNEQFF | TGTGCCAGCAGGCCAACTACCCCTGGATTAGAATACAATGAGCAGTTCTTC
TRBJ2-1 | . | TRBD2 | TRBV27 | CASSPSSGVYEQFF | TGTGCCAGCAGTCCGTCTAGCGGGGTTTATGAGCAGTTCTTC
TRBJ2-3 | . | . | TRBV29-1 | CSVERSRQLGDTQYF | TGCAGCGTTGAAAGGTCTAGGCAGCTCGGGGATACGCAGTATTTT
TRBJ2-3 | . | TRBD2 | TRBV7-3 | CASSYIAGADTDTQYF | TGTGCCAGCAGCTACATAGCGGGAGCAGACACAGATACGCAGTATTTT
TRBJ1-2 | . | TRBD1 | TRBV25-1 | CASSEEENRGLGYTF | TGTGCCAGCAGTGAAGAAGAAAACAGGGGGCTTGGCTACACCTTC
TRBJ2-7 | . | TRBD2 | TRBV12-5 | CASGFHSGSDYEQYF | TGTGCTAGTGGTTTCCATAGCGGGAGTGACTACGAGCAGTACTTC
TRBJ1-1 | . | TRBD1 | TRBV28 | CASSLPGQGIITEAFF | TGTGCCAGCAGTCTTCCCGGACAGGGCATAATCACTGAAGCTTTCTTT
TRBJ2-5 | . | TRBD1 | TRBV6-5 | CASSYSGRGRRYF | TGTGCCAGCAGTTACTCGGGCAGGGGGCGTCGGTACTTC
TRBJ2-2 | . | TRBD2 | TRBV6-6 | CASSLLAGRGELFF | TGTGCCAGCAGTTTGCTAGCGGGGAGGGGGGAGCTGTTTTTT
TRBJ2-2 | . | TRBD2 | TRBV7-4 | CASSLNPGGETGELFF | TGTGCCAGCAGCTTGAATCCGGGGGGGGAGACCGGGGAGCTGTTTTTT
TRBJ2-7 | once | . | TRBV2 | CASSQTSYEQYF | TGTGCCAGCAGTCAGACTAGCTACGAGCAGTACTTC
TRBJ2-2 | once | . | TRBV7-9 | CASSLAEGRTGELFF | TGTGCCAGCAGCTTAGCGGAGGGCCGGACCGGGGAGCTGTTTTTT
TRBJ1-1 | . | . | TRBV6-6 | CASNLYLAANTEAFF | TGTGCCAGCAACCTTTACCTGGCGGCTAACACTGAAGCTTTCTTT
TRBJ1-5 | . | . | TRBV18 | CASSPAYSNQPQHF | TGTGCCAGCTCACCAGCGTATAGCAATCAGCCCCAGCATTTT
TRBJ2-6 | . | . | TRBV6-4 | CASSESSGANVLTF | TGTGCCAGCAGCGAGAGTTCTGGGGCCAACGTCCTGACTTTC
TRBJ1-4 | . | . | TRBV6-5 | CASSYSTQGGEKLFF | TGTGCCAGCAGTTACTCGACCCAGGGAGGTGAAAAACTGTTTTTT
TRBJ2-5 | . | TRBD1 | TRBV29-1 | CSVVPQGQQETQYF | TGCAGCGTTGTACCCCAGGGACAGCAAGAGACCCAGTACTTC
TRBJ2-2 | . | TRBD1 | TRBV5-1 | CASSGQGAVPTGELFF | TGCGCCAGCAGCGGACAGGGGGCGGTCCCCACCGGGGAGCTGTTTTTT
TRBJ1-5 | once | . | TRBV19 | CASSIREWGQPQHF | TGTGCCAGTAGTATCCGGGAATGGGGTCAGCCCCAGCATTTT
TRBJ1-1 | . | . | TRBV11-2 | CASSLVAGDDTEAFF | TGTGCCAGCAGCTTAGTGGCAGGGGATGACACTGAAGCTTTCTTT